This T cell receptor (beta chain) emerged from a study of T cells expressing NK-cell markers. The overall study: Source material for TCR beta repertoires consisted of sorted CD3+CD56+NKG2C+, CD3+CD56+NKG2C- and CD3+CD56-NKG2C+ T cells. The sequencing cohort of eight donors included seven HCMV-seropositive individuals and one seronegative individual.

Germline V gene data show CDR1 as SGHAT and CDR2 as FQNNGV. This CDR3 is built from 18 residues. TCRdb reanalyzed the 5' RACE reads and collapses them to one entry per CDR3 protein, without DNA. Its table lists 150,000 to 180,000 distinct CDR3 sequences. Study-level results: More than 5 donors carried dominant NKG2C+ clonotypes that made up 1.0-7.0% of their CD8+ T cells.

Concerning this clonotype itself: Its antigen is not known.

This sequence was found in a woman between 45 and 60 years old in good health. Material for sequencing was blood T cells: a sorted CD56 or NKG2C T cell subset, CD4+ or CD8+ T cells, or bulk PBMC T cells (not recorded which). The gene calls are TRBV11-2 and TRBJ2-1; TCRdb's D gene call, TRBD2, goes unchecked for lack of DNA. The CDR3 here is CASRQLGAGGGSYNEQFF.